Below, one TCR beta chain is given with its context. TCRdb's table, derived via immunoSEQ multiplex PCR, lists solely in-frame clones and lacks some. The sample lists 390,000 or so clones, approximately 90% seen once, with over 5.5% in the top ten. These data are taken from a study of control samples from healthy donors and cancer patients. The CDR3 is made up of 15 amino acids. Looked up from germline, CDR1 is LNHNV and CDR2 is YYDKDF (reference sequence). J lost 4 bases, V lost 3 bases, and 2 bases had no gene match. Sequenced input: PBMCs. The chain combines TRBV15 with TRBJ2-7; 14 bases fit TRBD2. This sequence was found in a man aged 35-49 years with head and neck cancer. The CDR3 DNA is TGTGCCACCAGCAGGGGGACTAGCGGGAGTTACGAGCAGTACTTC. Translated, it gives CATSRGTSGSYEQYF.